This entry features one TCR beta chain sequence. The source of the sample is a study of cytomegalovirus exposure and HLA in healthy donors. Use of 60 Vbeta and 13 Jbeta primers characterized the PCR. Method: immunoSEQ multiplex PCR; TCRdb's copy keeps in-frame clones and lacks some. The sample carries 150,000 to 200,000 clones, roughly 75% recorded once. Germline lookup yields CDR1 SGHAT and CDR2 FQDESV (reference sequence). The CDR3 consists of 14 residues. J was trimmed by 2 bases and V by 3 bases; bases with no gene match: 2. Sequencing used PBMCs. This TCR was recovered from a man aged 18 to 30 in good health and CMV-seropositive. The rearrangement joins TRBV11-1 to TRBJ2-3; 7 bases fit TRBD2. This chain's CDR3 is CASSFGTNTDTQYF. The DNA for the CDR3 is TGTGCCAGCAGCTTCGGGACTAACACAGATACGCAGTATTTT.